Below are 29 T cell receptor beta chains sequenced from a single sample in a study of human T cells and chemical hapten exposure. Documented time point: patch test 3, about 24 weeks after DPC sensitization. Sample treatment: therapeutic diphenylcyclopropenone sensitization with weekly scalp DPC. TCRdb reanalysed the RACE reads using MiXCR and keeps one entry per CDR3 protein. The data hold roughly 150,000 distinct CDR3 sequences, with roughly a quarter observed a single time. The sequences come from whole blood, collected in connection with sensitization to the hapten diphenylcyclopropenone (DPC). These receptors all come from a woman aged 18-29 years with alopecia areata. Some clones in this sample may be carry-over from other donors' samples.

In its sample, this clonotype was seen many times. This chain connects TRBV11-2 to TRBJ2-3, with 10 positions matching TRBD2. J lost 4 bases, V lost 2 bases, and 6 bases had no gene match. The length of the CDR3 is 16 residues. Germline V CDR1 and CDR2: SGHAT, FQNNGV. For the CDR3, the DNA is TGTGCCAGCAGCTTAAAAGCGGGGGGGCGGTCAGATACGCAGTATTTT. Protein: CASSLKAGGRSDTQYF.

This clonotype was seen a handful of times. The V gene is TRBV20-1, the J gene TRBJ1-1, with D uncertain. The CDR3 contains 12 residues. Germline V gene sequence: CDR1 DFQATT, CDR2 SNEGSKA (reference sequence). Trimming pared 3 bases from V and 4 bases from J, leaving 9 bases between. CDR3 protein: CSARVEGTEAFF. CDR3 in DNA: TGCAGTGCTAGGGTAGAAGGCACTGAAGCTTTCTTT.

The J gene is TRBJ2-1, the V gene TRBV7-2; TRBD2 aligns across 9 bases. V shed 5 bases and J 15 bases; nucleotides not matched to a gene: 17. There are 15 residues in the CDR3. CDR1 and CDR2 (germline): SGHTA, FQGNSA. The CDR3 protein is CASSPQSSGTRFPFF. Written as DNA, the CDR3 is TGTGCCAGCAGCCCCCAGTCTAGCGGGACTCGGTTCCCGTTCTTC.

This clonotype was picked up a small number of times. The chain joins TRBV6-5 to TRBJ1-1, with TRBD1 as a possible D gene (5 bases). Trimming removed 2 bases from V and 4 bases from J, with 8 bases in between. Germline V gives CDR1 MNHEY, CDR2 SVGAGI. The CDR3 is 13 residues long. CDR3 residues: CASSYAGGTEAFF. Written as DNA, the CDR3 is TGTGCCAGCAGTTACGCGGGGGGCACTGAAGCTTTCTTT.

The V and J genes are TRBV7-9 and TRBJ2-7, with a possible D match to TRBD2 (6 bases). Trimming cost V 6 bases and J 2 bases, with 11 bases left between them. This CDR3 spans 13 amino acids. Germline-derived CDR1 and CDR2 are SEHNR and FQNEAQ (reference sequence). In DNA form, the CDR3 reads TGTGCCAGCAGTCATCGGACTACCTACGAGCAGTACTTC. This sequence encodes CASSHRTTYEQYF.

The gene calls are TRBV6-2 or TRBV6-3 and TRBJ2-1, with D possibly called TRBD1 or TRBD2 (6 bases each). V gave up 5 bases and J gave up 9 bases, with 14 bases separating them. In germline, CDR1 is MNHEY, CDR2 SVGEGT. The CDR3 runs to 13 residues. For the CDR3, the DNA is TGTGCCAGCAGTAAACTGGGGGGCGGTGAGCAGTTCTTC. Translating it yields CASSKLGGGEQFF.

This clonotype was counted once. The chain recombines TRBV20-1 with TRBJ2-3; TRBD2 matches 11 bases. The germline V gene has CDR1 DFQATT and CDR2 SNEGSKA (reference sequence). V lost 6 bases to trimming and J lost 14 bases; unmatched junction nucleotides: 13. CDR3 length: 13 residues. DNA of the CDR3: TGCAGTGCAACCTCATTCTCCGGGACTAGCGGGTATTTT. Its protein product is CSATSFSGTSGYF.

The chain carries TRBV12-5 and TRBJ2-3; TRBD2 might be the D (5 bases). The CDR3 totals 14 residues. Looked up from germline, CDR1 is LGHNT and CDR2 is FRNRAP. With 1 base removed from V and 0 bases from J, the gap between germline ends came to 5 bases. The CDR3 DNA follows: TGTGCTAGTGGTTTGGGGACTAGCACAGATACGCAGTATTTT. Translated, it gives CASGLGTSTDTQYF.

CDR3 in amino acids: CASSRTGNTEAFF. The CDR3 coding sequence is TGCGCCAGCAGTCGGACAGGGAACACTGAAGCTTTCTTT. The chain links TRBV4-3 to TRBJ1-1; 7 nucleotides align to TRBD1. Per the germline V gene, CDR1 is LGHNA and CDR2 is YSLEER. The V and J ends lost 6 bases and 1 base, in that order; junction bases with no gene match: 2. The CDR3 has 13 amino acids.

The chain recombines TRBV4-3 with TRBJ1-1; D is possibly TRBD1 (5 bases). CDR3 length equals 11 residues. CDR1 and CDR2 (germline): LGHNA, YSLEER. Trimming cost V 7 bases and J 7 bases, with 10 bases left between them. CDR3 in amino acids: CASKYGGEAFF. CDR3 bases: TGCGCCAGCAAATATGGGGGTGAAGCTTTCTTT.

V gene TRBV4-3 combines with J gene TRBJ2-3; D might be TRBD2 (5 bases). V shed 2 bases and J shed 9 bases, with 12 bases lying between them. Per the germline V gene, CDR1 is LGHNA and CDR2 is YSLEER. The CDR3 has 13 residues. Written as DNA, the CDR3 is TGCGCCAGCAGCCAATTGGGCAGCGGCACGCAGTATTTT. It is translated as CASSQLGSGTQYF.

This clonotype was detected only a few times. The V call is TRBV20-1, the J call TRBJ2-7, with 15 bases identical to TRBD2. This CDR3 contains 14 residues. V dropped 3 bases and J dropped 6; count of bases not matched to a gene: 3. Germline V lookup: CDR1 DFQATT, CDR2 SNEGSKA (reference sequence). CDR3 amino acids: CSARRGLAGGEQYF. In DNA, the CDR3 is TGCAGTGCTAGGAGGGGACTAGCGGGAGGCGAGCAGTACTTC.

The V gene is TRBV6-2 or TRBV6-3, the J gene TRBJ2-7; 9 bases fit TRBD1. Germline V gives CDR1 MNHEY, CDR2 SVGEGT. The CDR3 is 16 residues long. V gave up 7 bases and J gave up 5 bases; unmatched junction bases: 15. The CDR3 DNA reads as TGTGCCAGCACCCTTTGGCCGGGACAGGGTAAGCACGAGCAGTACTTC. This encodes CASTLWPGQGKHEQYF.

The chain recombines TRBV6-5 with TRBJ2-3, with 8 bases aligning to TRBD2. In germline, CDR1 is MNHEY, CDR2 SVGAGI. V lost 6 bases to trimming and J lost 1 base; unmatched junction nucleotides: 6. The CDR3 loop spans 15 amino acids. CDR3 protein: CASSPPGGGTDTQYF. The CDR3 nucleotides are TGTGCCAGCAGCCCCCCCGGGGGGGGCACAGATACGCAGTATTTT.

This chain connects TRBV5-1 to TRBJ2-5; the match to TRBD1 covers 7 bases. This CDR3 has 13 residues. The germline V gene has CDR1 SGHRS and CDR2 YFSETQ. V lost 4 bases, J lost 4 bases, and 4 bases stayed unmatched. CDR3 protein: CASSNRDRETQYF. The DNA of the CDR3 is TGCGCCAGCAGCAACCGGGACAGAGAGACCCAGTACTTC.

This clonotype was recorded many times. The chain combines TRBV25-1 with TRBJ2-3; weak D call: TRBD1 (6 bases). CDR1 is MGHDK, CDR2 SYGVNS, per germline. The ends were cut back, 4 bases at V and 4 bases at J, with 15 bases in the middle. This CDR3 is 15 amino acids long. In nucleotides, the CDR3 is TGTGCCAGCAGTGCCACACAGGGTTGGGCAGATACGCAGTATTTT. This translates into CASSATQGWADTQYF.

This clonotype was seen only a few times. The genes are TRBV7-9 and TRBJ2-1; D remains ambiguous. The CDR3 has 12 amino acids. V was pared by 2 bases and J by 3 bases, with 2 bases between. The V gene's germline CDR1 is SEHNR and CDR2 FQNEAQ (reference sequence). CDR3 in amino acids: CASSLIYNEQFF. The CDR3 region has the DNA TGTGCCAGCAGCTTAATCTACAATGAGCAGTTCTTC.

This clonotype was seen more than once but under ten times. The chain employs TRBV4-1 and TRBJ2-2; D is unresolved. Per the germline V gene, CDR1 is MGHRA and CDR2 is YSYEKL. The CDR3 length is 15 residues. Trimming left V 3 bases short and J 0 bases short, with 8 bases between. The CDR3 here is CASSQLGTNTGELFF. The CDR3 coding sequence is TGCGCCAGCAGCCAGCTGGGTACGAACACCGGGGAGCTGTTTTTT.

The chain joins TRBV27 to TRBJ1-1; D gene ambiguous. The germline gives CDR1 MNHEY, CDR2 SMNVEV (reference sequence). This CDR3 contains 18 residues. V gave up 0 bases and J gave up 3 bases, with 20 bases separating them. CDR3 in DNA: TGTGCCAGCAGTTTATCGAGTATCCCTAAGGGCCCAGACACTGAAGCTTTCTTT. It specifies CASSLSSIPKGPDTEAFF.

The rearrangement links TRBV7-2 to TRBJ2-7; D unclear. V dropped 1 base and J dropped 2 bases, with 9 bases sitting between them. The CDR3 sequence is 14 residues long. Germline V gene lookup returns CDR1 SGHTA and CDR2 FQGNSA. Here the CDR3 reads CASSLGQRAYEQYF. The CDR3, as DNA: TGTGCCAGCAGCTTAGGGCAGCGAGCCTACGAGCAGTACTTC.

This clonotype has more than one count but fewer than ten. The rearrangement uses TRBV15 and TRBJ2-1, with 7 bases aligning to TRBD2. The CDR3 spans 14 residues. Germline V gene data show CDR1 as LNHNV and CDR2 as YYDKDF (reference sequence). With V trimmed by 6 bases and J by 5 bases, 7 bases remained unmatched. The CDR3 loop reads CATRGAGEHNEQFF. The DNA for the CDR3 is TGTGCCACCAGGGGTGCGGGGGAGCACAATGAGCAGTTCTTC. Supplemented by reference TRBV15 and TRBJ2-1, the full variable domain reads DAMVIQNPRYQVTQFGKPVTLSCSQTLNHNVMYWYQQKSSQAPKLLFHYYDKDFNNEADTPDNFQSRRPNTSFCFLDIRSPGLGDTAMYLCATRGAGEHNEQFFGPGTRLTVL.

This clonotype was picked up many times. The rearrangement joins TRBV6-4 to TRBJ2-2; D remains ambiguous. From germline, CDR1 is MRHNA and CDR2 SNTAGT. V was clipped by 6 bases and J by 3 bases, with 11 bases between them. CDR3 size: 14 residues. The CDR3 loop is CASSPGPYTGELFF. Here the CDR3 DNA reads TGTGCCAGCAGCCCCGGGCCATACACCGGGGAGCTGTTTTTT.

As to this clonotype: Given the absence of the conserved phenylalanine or tryptophan at the CDR3 end, a read error is likely. The chain couples TRBV7-2 to TRBJ2-1; D remains unclear. V lost 6 bases and J lost 2, with 11 bases in between. The length of the CDR3 is 14 residues. The germline V gene has CDR1 SGHTA and CDR2 FQGNSA. CDR3 nucleotides: TGTGCCAGCAGTCGCGGAACCACCTACAATGAGCAGTTCTCC. Translated, it gives CASSRGTTYNEQFS.

A note on this clonotype: Relative to the germline gene, one junction end is altered; a read error may explain this. The rearrangement uses TRBV20-1 and TRBJ1-5; D uncertain. The germline gives CDR1 DFQATT, CDR2 SNEGSKA (reference sequence). The CDR3 covers 16 residues. CDR3 bases: TGCAGTGCTAGAGATGGCCCAACACATAGCAATCAGCCCCAGCGTTTT. It codes for CSARDGPTHSNQPQRF.

J is TRBJ2-2 and V is TRBV9; tentative D call: TRBD2 (6 bases). Looked up from germline, CDR1 is SGDLS and CDR2 is YYNGEE. Trimming took off 1 base at V and 7 bases at J, with 11 bases between the two ends. CDR3 length: 14 amino acids. For the CDR3, the DNA is TGTGCCAGCAGCGTACTATGGGGAGGCGGGGAGCTGTTTTTT. This codes for CASSVLWGGGELFF.

This chain joins TRBV7-8 and TRBJ2-7; D is ambiguous. With 1 base removed from V and 3 bases from J, the gap between germline ends came to 10 bases. The CDR3 sequence is 14 residues long. The germline V gene has CDR1 SGHVS and CDR2 FQNEAQ. The CDR3 DNA follows: TGTGCCAGCAGCTTAGGTCAGGTGGGCTACGAGCAGTACTTC. Protein sequence: CASSLGQVGYEQYF.

The genes are TRBV20-1 and TRBJ2-7, with D possibly called TRBD1 or TRBD2 (6 bases each). Germline loops: CDR1 DFQATT, CDR2 SNEGSKA (reference sequence). The germline V and J ends were trimmed by 1 base and 1 base, with 11 bases remaining between them. This CDR3 contains 14 residues. The CDR3 nucleotides are TGCAGTGCTAGAGTTGGGGGGCTATCCTACGAGCAGTACTTC. Amino acid sequence: CSARVGGLSYEQYF.

J is TRBJ2-2 and V is TRBV11-2; 12 bases align to TRBD1. The CDR3 runs to 15 residues. J was trimmed by 6 bases and V by 5 bases; bases with no gene match: 4. Germline CDR1 and CDR2: SGHAT and FQNNGV. CDR3 bases: TGTGCCAGCAGCCCCGGGACAGGGGGCGCCGGGGAGCTGTTTTTT. Translating gives CASSPGTGGAGELFF.

V and J are TRBV4-1 and TRBJ2-3; the match to TRBD2 covers 11 bases. The germline CDR1 and CDR2 sequences are MGHRA and YSYEKL. This CDR3 has 16 residues. V shed 3 bases and J 2 bases; nucleotides not matched to a gene: 4. The CDR3 reads CASSHRLAGSTDTQYF. The CDR3 coding sequence is TGCGCCAGCAGCCACCGACTAGCGGGGTCCACAGATACGCAGTATTTT.